Presented here are 5 T cell receptor beta chains from one specimen sequenced in a study of CD8+ T cells in alopecia areata. Extracted RNA was reverse transcribed into cDNA, the sequencing template. Method: immunoSEQ multiplex PCR; TCRdb's copy keeps in-frame clones and lacks some. The table has more than 200,000 clones, approximately 72% seen once. Treatment given: oral pan-JAK inhibitor, 5-10 mg twice daily. The sequencing used CD4+ T cells sorted from blood, collected around week 44, from a patient treated with tofacitinib. These receptors were obtained from a human donor with alopecia areata.

The genes are TRBV4-3 and TRBJ1-2; D possibly corresponds to TRBD1 (6 bases). The germline V gene encodes CDR1 LGHNA and CDR2 YSLEER. V was clipped by 6 bases and J by 4 bases, with 24 bases between them. The CDR3 consists of 17 residues. The CDR3 sequence is CASRRASGQTRGYGYTF. The CDR3 coding sequence is TGCGCCAGCAGAAGAGCCAGCGGACAGACGCGAGGCTATGGCTACACCTTC.

This clone was detected a few times. V usage is TRBV14 and J usage is TRBJ1-6; no clear D gene. CDR3 length equals 14 residues. With 1 base removed from V and 9 bases from J, the gap between germline ends came to 10 bases. CDR1 is SGHDN, CDR2 FVKESK, per germline. The CDR3 loop is CASSQALLSSPLHF. CDR3 in DNA: TGTGCCAGCAGCCAAGCACTTCTGAGTTCACCCCTCCACTTT.

This chain connects TRBV29-1 to TRBJ1-1; 7 bases align to TRBD1. V was clipped by 1 base and J by 5 bases; unmatched bases: 10. Germline CDR1 and CDR2: SQVTM and ANQGSEA. The CDR3 spans 15 residues. The CDR3 nucleotides are TGCAGCGTTGAAGTCAACCAAGACAGGGAGACTGAAGCTTTCTTT. This translates into CSVEVNQDRETEAFF.

In its sample, this clone was seen a few times. The gene calls are TRBV18 and TRBJ1-2; D is unclear. The CDR3 length is 13 residues. V lost 2 bases and J lost 6, with 10 bases in between. Germline CDR1 KGHSH, CDR2 LQKENI. The DNA of the CDR3 is TGTGCCAGCTCACCAATTCAGAGGGATGGCTACACCTTC. Residues: CASSPIQRDGYTF.

This clone was seen only a few times. V is TRBV29-1 and J is TRBJ1-1, with no clear D. V gave up 6 bases and J gave up 1 base, with 9 bases separating them. Germline V gene sequence: CDR1 SQVTM, CDR2 ANQGSEA. This CDR3 comprises 12 residues. CDR3 nucleotides: TGCAGCGTATCAAGGGAGAACACTGAAGCTTTCTTT. Translating gives CSVSRENTEAFF. The whole variable domain, filled in from reference TRBV29-1 and TRBJ1-1, reads SAVISQKPSRDICQRGTSLTIQCQVDSQVTMMFWYRQQPGQSLTLIATANQGSEATYESGFVIDKFPISRPNLTFSTLTVSNMSPEDSSIYLCSVSRENTEAFFGQGTRLTVV.